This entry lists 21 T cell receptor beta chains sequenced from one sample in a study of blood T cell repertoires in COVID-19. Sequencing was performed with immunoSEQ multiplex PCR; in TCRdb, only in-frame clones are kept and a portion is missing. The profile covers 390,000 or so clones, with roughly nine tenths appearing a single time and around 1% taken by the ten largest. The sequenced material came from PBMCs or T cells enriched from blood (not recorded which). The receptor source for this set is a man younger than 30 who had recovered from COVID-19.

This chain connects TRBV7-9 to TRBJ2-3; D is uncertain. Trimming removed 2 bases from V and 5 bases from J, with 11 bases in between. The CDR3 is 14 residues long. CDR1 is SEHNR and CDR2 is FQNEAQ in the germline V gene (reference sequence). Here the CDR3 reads CASSLFDTGDTQYF. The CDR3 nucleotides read TGTGCCAGCAGCTTATTCGATACCGGAGATACGCAGTATTTT.

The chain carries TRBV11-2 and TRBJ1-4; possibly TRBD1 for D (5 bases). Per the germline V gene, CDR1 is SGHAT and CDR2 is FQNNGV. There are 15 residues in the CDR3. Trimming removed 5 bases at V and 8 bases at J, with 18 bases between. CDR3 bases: TGTGCCAGCAGCCTCCATGGGGTAAGGGGCGAAAAACTGTTTTTT. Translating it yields CASSLHGVRGEKLFF.

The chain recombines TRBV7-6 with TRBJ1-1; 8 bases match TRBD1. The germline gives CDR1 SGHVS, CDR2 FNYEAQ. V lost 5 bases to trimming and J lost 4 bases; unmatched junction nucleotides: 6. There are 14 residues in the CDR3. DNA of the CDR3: TGTGCCAGCAGCCTCCGGGACAGGTCCACTGAAGCTTTCTTT. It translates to CASSLRDRSTEAFF. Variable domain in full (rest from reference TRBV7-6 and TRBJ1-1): GAGVSQSPRYKVTKRGQDVALRCDPISGHVSLYWYRQALGQGPEFLTYFNYEAQQDKSGLPNDRFSAERPEGSISTLTIQRTEQRDSAMYRCASSLRDRSTEAFFGQGTRLTVV.

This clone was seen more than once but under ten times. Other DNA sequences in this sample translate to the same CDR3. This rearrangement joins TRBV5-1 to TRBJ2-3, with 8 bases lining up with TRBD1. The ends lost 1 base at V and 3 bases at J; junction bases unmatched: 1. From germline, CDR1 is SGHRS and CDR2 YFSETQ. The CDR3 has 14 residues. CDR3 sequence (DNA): TGCGCCAGCAGCTTGCAGGGGGCAACAGATACGCAGTATTTT. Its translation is CASSLQGATDTQYF. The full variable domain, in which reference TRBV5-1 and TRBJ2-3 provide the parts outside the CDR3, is KAGVTQTPRYLIKTRGQQVTLSCSPISGHRSVSWYQQTPGQGLQFLFEYFSETQRNKGNFPGRFSGRQFSNSRSEMNVSTLELGDSALYLCASSLQGATDTQYFGPGTRLTVL.

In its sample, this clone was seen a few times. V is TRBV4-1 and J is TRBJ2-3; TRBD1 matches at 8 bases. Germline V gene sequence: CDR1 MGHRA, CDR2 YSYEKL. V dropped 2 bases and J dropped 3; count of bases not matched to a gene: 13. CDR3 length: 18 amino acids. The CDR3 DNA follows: TGCGCCAGCAGCCAACGACAGGGGACGGACGTGCGGACAGATACGCAGTATTTT. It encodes CASSQRQGTDVRTDTQYF.

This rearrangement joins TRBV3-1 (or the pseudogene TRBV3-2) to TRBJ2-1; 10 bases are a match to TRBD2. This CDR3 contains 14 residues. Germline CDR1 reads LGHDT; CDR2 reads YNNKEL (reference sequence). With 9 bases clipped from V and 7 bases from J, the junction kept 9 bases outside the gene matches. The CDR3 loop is CASRLAGGPNEQFF. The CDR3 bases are TGTGCCAGTCGGTTAGCGGGGGGACCTAATGAGCAGTTCTTC.

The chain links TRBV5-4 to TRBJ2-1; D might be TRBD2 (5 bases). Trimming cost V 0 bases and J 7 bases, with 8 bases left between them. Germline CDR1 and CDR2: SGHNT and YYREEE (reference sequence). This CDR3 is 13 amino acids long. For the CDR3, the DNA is TGTGCCAGCAGCTTGGAATGGACTAATGAGCAGTTCTTC. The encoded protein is CASSLEWTNEQFF.

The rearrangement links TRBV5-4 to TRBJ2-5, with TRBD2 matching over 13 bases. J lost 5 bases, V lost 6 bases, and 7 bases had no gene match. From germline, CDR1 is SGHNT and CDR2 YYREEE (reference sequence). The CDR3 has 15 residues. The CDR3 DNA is TGTGCCAGCACCCTAGGGACTAGCGGGACTGAGACCCAGTACTTC. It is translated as CASTLGTSGTETQYF.

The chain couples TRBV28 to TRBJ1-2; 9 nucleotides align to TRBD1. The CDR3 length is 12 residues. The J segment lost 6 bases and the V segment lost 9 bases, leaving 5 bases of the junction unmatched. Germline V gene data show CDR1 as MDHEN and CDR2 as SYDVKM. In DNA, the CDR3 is TGTGCCAGTACGGGACAGGGTAATGGCTACACCTTC. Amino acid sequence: CASTGQGNGYTF.

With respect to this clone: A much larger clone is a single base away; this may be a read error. The CDR3 nucleotides read TGTGCCAGCAGCGAACAGAGGAACACTGAAGCTTTCTTT. Residues: CASSEQRNTEAFF. The rearrangement uses TRBV11-2 and TRBJ1-1, with D unclear. The CDR3 is made up of 13 amino acids. The germline gives CDR1 SGHAT, CDR2 FQNNGV. Trimming removed 5 bases at V and 1 base at J, with 8 bases between.

The CDR3 DNA reads as TGTGCCAGCAGCGTAGGTGGGACTAGCTACTCCTACAATGAGCAGTTCTTC. Translated, it gives CASSVGGTSYSYNEQFF. The chain uses TRBV9 and TRBJ2-1; TRBD2 aligns across 9 bases. The CDR3 consists of 17 residues. Germline loops: CDR1 SGDLS, CDR2 YYNGEE. Losses at the gene ends were 0 bases for V and 0 bases for J; bases not matched to a gene: 4.

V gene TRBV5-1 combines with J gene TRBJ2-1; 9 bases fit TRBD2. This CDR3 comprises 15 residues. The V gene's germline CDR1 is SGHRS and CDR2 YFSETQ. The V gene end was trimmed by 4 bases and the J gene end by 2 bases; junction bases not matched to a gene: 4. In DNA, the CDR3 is TGCGCCAGCAGCATGCTAGCGGGGCCCTACAATGAGCAGTTCTTC. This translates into CASSMLAGPYNEQFF.

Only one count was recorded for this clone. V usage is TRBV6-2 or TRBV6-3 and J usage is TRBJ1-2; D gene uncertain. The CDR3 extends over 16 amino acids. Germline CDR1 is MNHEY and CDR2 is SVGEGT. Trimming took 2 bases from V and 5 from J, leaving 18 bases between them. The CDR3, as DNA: TGTGCCAGCAGTTACCCCCTGAGGGAAAGGCGGTATGGCTACACCTTC. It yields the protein CASSYPLRERRYGYTF.

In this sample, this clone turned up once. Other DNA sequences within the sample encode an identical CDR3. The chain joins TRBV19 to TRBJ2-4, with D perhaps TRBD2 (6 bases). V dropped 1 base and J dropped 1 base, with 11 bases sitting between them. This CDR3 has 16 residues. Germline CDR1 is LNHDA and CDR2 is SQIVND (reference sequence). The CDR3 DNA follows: TGTGCCAGTAGTATAGCCGGGGGATTGGCCAAAAACATTCAGTACTTC. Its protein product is CASSIAGGLAKNIQYF.

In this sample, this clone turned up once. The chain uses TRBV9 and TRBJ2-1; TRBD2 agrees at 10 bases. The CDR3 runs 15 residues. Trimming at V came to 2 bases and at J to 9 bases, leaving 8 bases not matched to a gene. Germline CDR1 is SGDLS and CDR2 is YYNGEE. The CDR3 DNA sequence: TGTGCCAGCAGCGTTTCTACAACTAGCGGGGTTGAGCAGTTCTTC. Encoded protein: CASSVSTTSGVEQFF.

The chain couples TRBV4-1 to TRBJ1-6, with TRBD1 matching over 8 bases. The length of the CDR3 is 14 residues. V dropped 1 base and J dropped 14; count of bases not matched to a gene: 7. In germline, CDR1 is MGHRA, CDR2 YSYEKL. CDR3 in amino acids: CASSQVGQGATLHF. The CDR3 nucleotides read TGCGCCAGCAGCCAAGTCGGTCAGGGGGCAACCCTCCACTTT.

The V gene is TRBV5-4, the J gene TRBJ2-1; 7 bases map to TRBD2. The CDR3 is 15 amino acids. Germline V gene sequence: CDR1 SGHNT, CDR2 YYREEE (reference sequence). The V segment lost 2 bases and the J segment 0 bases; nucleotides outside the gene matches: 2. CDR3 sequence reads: CASSLAGNSYNEQFF. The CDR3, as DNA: TGTGCCAGCAGCTTAGCGGGGAACTCCTACAATGAGCAGTTCTTC.

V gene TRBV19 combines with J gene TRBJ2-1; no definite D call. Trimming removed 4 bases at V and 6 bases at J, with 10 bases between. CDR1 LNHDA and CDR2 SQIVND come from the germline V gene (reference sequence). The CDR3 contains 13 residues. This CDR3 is CASSTSFLNEQFF. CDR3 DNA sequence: TGTGCCAGTAGTACCTCCTTCCTCAATGAGCAGTTCTTC.

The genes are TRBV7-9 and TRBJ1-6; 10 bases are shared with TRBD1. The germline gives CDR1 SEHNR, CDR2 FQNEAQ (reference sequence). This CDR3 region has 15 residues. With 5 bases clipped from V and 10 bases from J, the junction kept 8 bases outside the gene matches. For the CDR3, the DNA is TGTGCCAGCAGCAAGACAGGGGGCGCGGGATCACCCCTCCACTTT. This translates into CASSKTGGAGSPLHF.

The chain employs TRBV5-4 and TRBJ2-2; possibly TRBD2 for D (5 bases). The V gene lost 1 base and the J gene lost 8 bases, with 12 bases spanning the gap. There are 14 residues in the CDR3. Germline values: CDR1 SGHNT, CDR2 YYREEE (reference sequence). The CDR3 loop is CASSLPLPGGELFF. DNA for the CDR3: TGTGCCAGCAGCTTGCCACTACCGGGAGGGGAGCTGTTTTTT.

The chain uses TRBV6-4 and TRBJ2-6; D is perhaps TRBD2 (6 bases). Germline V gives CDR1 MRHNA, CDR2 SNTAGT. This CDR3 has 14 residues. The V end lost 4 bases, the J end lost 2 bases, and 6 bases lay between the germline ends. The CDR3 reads CASSGGAGANVLTF. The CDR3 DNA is TGTGCCAGCAGTGGGGGGGCTGGGGCCAACGTCCTGACTTTC.